These 18 T cell receptor beta chains came from one sample sequenced in a study of cytomegalovirus exposure and HLA in healthy donors. Researchers ran the PCR with 60 Vbeta and 13 Jbeta primers. Measured with immunoSEQ multiplex PCR; TCRdb has only the in-frame clones, and not every one. This sample lists 90,000 to 150,000 clones; its ten largest clones have around 3.6%. Sequencing input: PBMCs. Receptor source: a man aged 18 to 30 in good health and CMV-seronegative.

The rearrangement links TRBV29-1 to TRBJ1-2, with a tentative D call TRBD1 (5 bases). CDR1 and CDR2 (germline): SQVTM, ANQGSEA. V dropped 7 bases and J dropped 5 bases, with 17 bases sitting between them. This CDR3 region has 13 residues. CDR3 sequence (DNA): TGCAGCGCCGGCCGCCTGGGGGGGTATGGCTACACCTTC. This encodes CSAGRLGGYGYTF. Full variable domain (remainder filled in from reference TRBV29-1 and TRBJ1-2): SAVISQKPSRDICQRGTSLTIQCQVDSQVTMMFWYRQQPGQSLTLIATANQGSEATYESGFVIDKFPISRPNLTFSTLTVSNMSPEDSSIYLCSAGRLGGYGYTFGSGTRLTVV.

The chain uses TRBV21-1 and TRBJ1-5. TRBV21-1 constitutes a pseudogene. The CDR3 runs 13 residues. CDR3 coding DNA: TGTGCCAGCCCCCTAGGCGGGGCTCAGCCCCAGCATTTT. This codes for CASPLGGAQPQHF.

J is TRBJ2-7 and V is TRBV10-2; D gene ambiguous. This CDR3 comprises 11 residues. CDR1 and CDR2 (germline): WSHSY, SAAADI. With 7 bases removed from V and 1 base from J, the gap between germline ends came to 5 bases. The CDR3 spells CASTRSYEQYF. The CDR3 bases are TGCGCCAGCACTAGATCCTACGAGCAGTACTTC.

The rearrangement uses TRBV11-2 and TRBJ2-2, with a tentative D call TRBD2 (5 bases). The CDR3 runs 15 residues. The V gene lost 5 bases and the J gene lost 5 bases, with 15 bases spanning the gap. Germline V gene lookup returns CDR1 SGHAT and CDR2 FQNNGV. The CDR3 loop reads CASSHDPRGTGELFF. CDR3 bases: TGTGCCAGCAGCCACGACCCGCGAGGGACCGGGGAGCTGTTTTTT.

J is TRBJ1-1 and V is TRBV14; the D is unclear. Germline CDR1 SGHDN, CDR2 FVKESK. This CDR3 has 14 amino acids. The V end was cut by 4 bases, the J end by 9 bases, with 18 bases between. Here the CDR3 reads CASSLAIPGYQAFF. The DNA of the CDR3 is TGTGCCAGCAGCCTGGCGATCCCGGGATACCAAGCTTTCTTT.

This chain links TRBV19 with TRBJ1-1; 9 nucleotides agree with TRBD1. Germline CDR1 reads LNHDA; CDR2 reads SQIVND (reference sequence). V gave up 9 bases and J gave up 7 bases; unmatched junction bases: 9. This CDR3 spans 13 amino acids. The CDR3 is CASQQGAPFEAFF. CDR3 DNA sequence: TGTGCCAGCCAACAGGGGGCCCCTTTTGAAGCTTTCTTT.

The chain couples TRBV9 to TRBJ2-2; TRBD1 matches at 8 bases. V lost 1 base to trimming and J lost 4 bases; unmatched junction nucleotides: 12. Germline V gene sequence: CDR1 SGDLS, CDR2 YYNGEE. The CDR3 consists of 18 residues. In DNA, the CDR3 is TGTGCCAGCAGCGTAACCCCCTCGGGGCAGGGGGCCACCGGGGAGCTGTTTTTT. It yields the protein CASSVTPSGQGATGELFF.

V usage is TRBV5-1 and J usage is TRBJ1-5; tentatively, D is TRBD1 (5 bases). With 0 bases removed from V and 5 bases from J, the gap between germline ends came to 12 bases. This CDR3 has 15 residues. Germline CDR1 reads SGHRS; CDR2 reads YFSETQ. The CDR3 sequence is CASSLEGHGDQPQHF. In DNA form, the CDR3 reads TGCGCCAGCAGCTTGGAGGGGCACGGCGATCAGCCCCAGCATTTT.

Details on this clone: Other nucleotide sequences in the sample specify the same CDR3. This chain links TRBV19 with TRBJ2-7; maybe TRBD1 (5 bases). CDR3 length: 12 amino acids. Germline V gene lookup returns CDR1 LNHDA and CDR2 SQIVND (reference sequence). V was shortened by 5 bases and J by 4 bases, with 9 bases between the two germline ends. CDR3 sequence (DNA): TGTGCCAGTAGTCAAAGGGGATACGAGCAGTACTTC. Translated, it gives CASSQRGYEQYF. Looking up the rest from reference TRBV19 and TRBJ2-7 gives the full variable domain: DGGITQSPKYLFRKEGQNVTLSCEQNLNHDAMYWYRQDPGQGLRLIYYSQIVNDFQKGDIAEGYSVSREKKESFPLTVTSAQKNPTAFYLCASSQRGYEQYFGPGTRLTVT.

The genes are TRBV28 and TRBJ2-5; D may be TRBD2 (6 bases). CDR1 MDHEN and CDR2 SYDVKM come from the germline V gene. This CDR3 is 13 amino acids long. V was clipped by 5 bases and J by 6 bases, with 13 bases between them. The CDR3 here is CASSEGGDQTQYF. The CDR3 DNA follows: TGTGCCAGCAGTGAGGGCGGGGACCAGACCCAGTACTTC.

The chain couples TRBV10-2 to TRBJ2-2, with D perhaps matching TRBD2 (6 bases). This CDR3 spans 13 amino acids. The V end lost 4 bases, the J end lost 6 bases, and 9 bases lay between the germline ends. The V gene's germline CDR1 is WSHSY and CDR2 SAAADI. This CDR3 is CASSAGLPGELFF. The CDR3, as DNA: TGCGCCAGCAGTGCAGGACTACCCGGGGAGCTGTTTTTT.

The chain links TRBV2 to TRBJ2-2, with D tentatively TRBD2 (7 bases). The CDR3 is made up of 16 amino acids. Germline V gives CDR1 SNHLY, CDR2 FYNNEI. V lost 6 bases, J lost 2 bases, and 16 bases lay in between. CDR3 DNA: TGTGCCAGCAGCTCAAGGGGGGGCCGAAACACCGGGGAGCTGTTTTTT. This translates into CASSSRGGRNTGELFF. Supplemented by reference TRBV2 and TRBJ2-2, the full variable domain reads EPEVTQTPSHQVTQMGQEVILRCVPISNHLYFYWYRQILGQKVEFLVSFYNNEISEKSEIFDDQFSVERPDGSNFTLKIRSTKLEDSAMYFCASSSRGGRNTGELFFGEGSRLTVL.

The chain recombines TRBV7-9 with TRBJ1-5; 12 nucleotides line up with TRBD1. Germline V lookup: CDR1 SEHNR, CDR2 FQNEAQ (reference sequence). The J segment lost 1 base and the V segment lost 5 bases, leaving 3 bases of the junction unmatched. The CDR3 contains 16 residues. The CDR3, as DNA: TGTGCCAGCAGCCCGGGACAGGGGGCCAGCAATCAGCCCCAGCATTTT. Its translation is CASSPGQGASNQPQHF.

The V and J genes are TRBV27 and TRBJ1-5, with TRBD1 as a possible D gene (6 bases). Germline V gene data show CDR1 as MNHEY and CDR2 as SMNVEV (reference sequence). This CDR3 is 15 amino acids long. Trimming shortened V by 5 bases and J by 2 bases, and 13 bases separated the two germline ends. The CDR3 coding sequence is TGTGCCAGCAGTAGGGCGGGGGCTGGCAATCAGCCCCAGCATTTT. It encodes CASSRAGAGNQPQHF.

The J gene is TRBJ2-7, the V gene TRBV28, with TRBD1 identical over 12 bases. CDR3 length: 18 residues. CDR1 and CDR2 from the germline V gene are MDHEN and SYDVKM. The J segment lost 2 bases and the V segment lost 7 bases, leaving 15 bases of the junction unmatched. CDR3 amino acids: CASNSGTGGVNIPYEQYF. Written as DNA, the CDR3 is TGTGCCAGCAACTCCGGGACAGGGGGCGTCAATATCCCCTACGAGCAGTACTTC.

The chain employs TRBV5-1 and TRBJ1-1; D gene unclear. Trimming pared 4 bases from V and 7 bases from J, leaving 11 bases between. Germline V gives CDR1 SGHRS, CDR2 YFSETQ. The CDR3 length is 12 residues. The CDR3: CASSPPPGEAFF. The DNA for the CDR3 is TGCGCCAGCAGCCCGCCCCCAGGTGAAGCTTTCTTT.

The rearrangement uses TRBV5-1 and TRBJ1-1; 9 bases agree with TRBD1. With 4 bases clipped from V and 1 base from J, the junction kept 8 bases outside the gene matches. The germline V gene encodes CDR1 SGHRS and CDR2 YFSETQ. There are 16 residues in the CDR3. This CDR3 reads CASSPRTGATNTEAFF. The DNA for the CDR3 is TGCGCCAGCAGCCCCCGGACAGGGGCCACGAACACTGAAGCTTTCTTT.

The genes are TRBV9 and TRBJ1-2; 7 bases line up with TRBD1. With 4 bases clipped from V and 5 bases from J, the junction kept 5 bases outside the gene matches. The CDR3 is 13 residues long. Germline-derived CDR1 and CDR2 are SGDLS and YYNGEE. In DNA, the CDR3 is TGTGCCAGCAGCACCGGGACAGCTTATGGCTACACCTTC. Protein: CASSTGTAYGYTF.